The 18 T cell receptor beta chains listed next were all sequenced from one sample in a study of T-cell memory formation after mild COVID-19. TCRdb processed the 5' RACE reads anew with MiXCR; each CDR3 protein has one entry. This table holds a few hundred thousand distinct CDR3 sequences, roughly 15% found once. The sequenced sample was PBMCs or a T cell subset sorted from them (not recorded which). These receptors were collected from a man between 18 and 35 years old who had mild COVID-19 (a few samples of this study predate the infection). Cell type and time point are not known.

This clonotype was observed many times. V is TRBV7-7 and J is TRBJ2-5; D unresolved. Trimming shortened V by 5 bases and J by 0 bases, and 19 bases separated the two germline ends. This CDR3 has 17 amino acids. Germline assignment: CDR1 SSHAT and CDR2 FNYEAQ (reference sequence). Written as DNA, the CDR3 is TGTGCCAGCAGCCCCGTAGAAGGAGCACAGTACCAAGAGACCCAGTACTTC. This sequence encodes CASSPVEGAQYQETQYF.

There are a few counts of this clonotype. The V call is TRBV6-1, the J call TRBJ2-1; tentative D call: TRBD2 (5 bases). Trimming removed 2 bases from V and 11 bases from J, with 7 bases in between. Germline lookup yields CDR1 MNHNS and CDR2 SASEGT. The CDR3 length is 11 residues. The CDR3 sequence is CASSEREKQFF. Here the CDR3 DNA reads TGTGCCAGCAGTGAAAGGGAGAAGCAGTTCTTC.

The chain has TRBV5-1 and TRBJ2-1; TRBD1 matches at 7 bases. Germline V lookup: CDR1 SGHRS, CDR2 YFSETQ. Unmatched junction bases numbered 3, after V lost 2 bases and J lost 1 base. The CDR3 runs to 15 residues. In DNA form, the CDR3 reads TGCGCCAGCAGCTTTGAGGGGGCTTCCTACAATGAGCAGTTCTTC. Protein: CASSFEGASYNEQFF.

The rearrangement links TRBV6-5 to TRBJ1-4; D gene unclear. V lost 5 bases and J lost 3, with 7 bases in between. This CDR3 contains 13 residues. Germline V lookup: CDR1 MNHEY, CDR2 SVGAGI. CDR3 in DNA: TGTGCCAGCAGTGAAAACCCTAATGAAAAACTGTTTTTT. Translation gives CASSENPNEKLFF.

The gene calls are TRBV10-3 and TRBJ2-3; D is possibly TRBD1 or TRBD2 (6 bases each). Looked up from germline, CDR1 is ENHRY and CDR2 is SYGVKD. This CDR3 has 15 residues. Deletions cut 6 bases from V and 1 base from J, with 14 bases between. The CDR3 coding sequence is TGTGCCATCAGGAAAGGGGGGCCGGGCACAGATACGCAGTATTTT. It is translated as CAIRKGGPGTDTQYF.

This clonotype was detected a few times. The chain combines TRBV9 with TRBJ2-3, with D perhaps given as TRBD1 or TRBD2 (6 bases each). The CDR3 contains 16 residues. Germline lookup yields CDR1 SGDLS and CDR2 YYNGEE. V was cut by 4 bases and J by 1 base, with 16 bases left in between. CDR3 coding DNA: TGTGCCAGCAGCCCCCGTGGGGGGCAGGGCACAGATACGCAGTATTTT. Protein sequence: CASSPRGGQGTDTQYF.

The V and J genes are TRBV5-1 and TRBJ2-7; 8 bases agree with TRBD1. The CDR3 is 15 residues long. Germline CDR1 SGHRS, CDR2 YFSETQ. With 0 bases clipped from V and 3 bases from J, the junction kept 5 bases outside the gene matches. CDR3 sequence reads: CASSLGQGAGYEQYV. CDR3 nucleotide sequence: TGCGCCAGCAGCTTGGGTCAGGGGGCAGGCTACGAGCAGTACGTC.

In this sample, this clonotype turned up a few times. The genes are TRBV5-5 and TRBJ2-2; TRBD2 is a possible D gene (7 bases). V lost 0 bases, J lost 7 bases, and 16 bases lay in between. Germline V gene sequence: CDR1 SGHKS, CDR2 YYEKEE (reference sequence). The CDR3 covers 16 residues. Here the CDR3 reads CASSLEGGGRNGELFF. CDR3 nucleotide sequence: TGTGCCAGCAGCTTGGAAGGGGGGGGCCGGAACGGGGAGCTGTTTTTT.

The chain employs TRBV5-1 and TRBJ2-3, with D possibly being TRBD2 (5 bases). Germline V gene sequence: CDR1 SGHRS, CDR2 YFSETQ. This CDR3 comprises 13 residues. Trimming pared 7 bases from V and 5 bases from J, leaving 14 bases between. CDR3 sequence (DNA): TGCGCCAGCTCCGGGAACGACGGAGATACGCAGTATTTT. Amino acid sequence: CASSGNDGDTQYF.

A few counts support this clonotype. The chain joins TRBV6-2 or TRBV6-3 to TRBJ1-5; weak D call: TRBD1 (5 bases). CDR1 and CDR2 (germline): MNHEY, SVGEGT. CDR3 size: 11 residues. The ends were cut back, 5 bases at V and 9 bases at J, with 8 bases in the middle. CDR3 protein: CASSNGGPQHF. As DNA, the CDR3 is TGTGCCAGCAGTAACGGGGGGCCCCAGCATTTT.

This clonotype has at least ten counts. V gene TRBV7-3 combines with J gene TRBJ1-4; D gene uncertain. Germline CDR1 reads SGHTA; CDR2 reads FQGTGA. V lost 5 bases to trimming and J lost 7 bases, with 8 bases between them. CDR3 length equals 12 residues. CDR3 amino acids: CASSPGGEKLFF. The CDR3 nucleotides are TGTGCCAGCAGCCCGGGAGGTGAAAAACTGTTTTTT.

The chain joins TRBV20-1 to TRBJ2-1, with D perhaps TRBD1 (5 bases). V was pared by 0 bases and J by 1 base, with 10 bases between. The CDR3 contains 15 residues. The germline CDR1 and CDR2 sequences are DFQATT and SNEGSKA (reference sequence). The chain's CDR3 is CSARDMQGSYNEQFF. The CDR3 DNA follows: TGCAGTGCTAGAGATATGCAGGGATCCTACAATGAGCAGTTCTTC.

The V gene is TRBV19, the J gene TRBJ2-1, with D maybe TRBD2 (5 bases). The CDR3 is 12 residues long. Trimming left V 3 bases short and J 6 bases short, with 6 bases between. Germline V gene lookup returns CDR1 LNHDA and CDR2 SQIVND (reference sequence). The CDR3 nucleotides read TGTGCCAGTAGTATCGGAGGCAATGAGCAGTTCTTC. It specifies CASSIGGNEQFF.

The chain joins TRBV7-2 to TRBJ2-5; D is uncertain. V was cut by 2 bases and J by 2 bases, with 12 bases left in between. Germline V gives CDR1 SGHTA, CDR2 FQGNSA. The CDR3 totals 15 residues. CDR3 sequence: CASSLPHHRQETQYF. In DNA form, the CDR3 reads TGTGCCAGCAGCTTACCCCACCACAGACAAGAGACCCAGTACTTC.

There are a few counts of this clonotype. The gene calls are TRBV7-2 and TRBJ2-3; 12 positions match TRBD2. In germline, CDR1 is SGHTA, CDR2 FQGNSA. The CDR3 loop spans 15 amino acids. J lost 6 bases, V lost 5 bases, and 6 bases had no gene match. CDR3 sequence reads: CASSLQLAGGDTQYF. The CDR3 DNA is TGTGCCAGCAGCCTCCAACTAGCGGGGGGCGATACGCAGTATTTT.

This clonotype turned up a few times. DNA for the CDR3: TGTGCCAGCAGTACGCAGAAGAACACTGAAGCTTTCTTT. Its protein is CASSTQKNTEAFF. J is TRBJ1-1 and V is TRBV27; D is unclear. The CDR3 runs to 13 residues. Deletions cut 5 bases from V and 1 base from J, with 8 bases between. Germline V gene data show CDR1 as MNHEY and CDR2 as SMNVEV (reference sequence).

This clonotype appeared a few times. The chain has TRBV5-1 and TRBJ2-7, with a tentative D call TRBD1 (5 bases). This CDR3 is built from 14 residues. The V end lost 2 bases, the J end lost 2 bases, and 11 bases lay between the germline ends. The germline V gene has CDR1 SGHRS and CDR2 YFSETQ. CDR3 region: CASSFTGSTYEQYV. The CDR3 DNA reads TGCGCCAGCAGCTTTACAGGTTCTACCTACGAGCAGTACGTC.

This chain uses TRBV4-1 with TRBJ2-5; 13 bases align to TRBD2. Germline V CDR1 and CDR2: MGHRA, YSYEKL. V shed 1 base and J 5 bases; nucleotides not matched to a gene: 10. The CDR3 sequence is 18 residues long. The CDR3 sequence: CASSQGPPGLAGHETQYF. CDR3 bases: TGCGCCAGCAGCCAAGGACCCCCGGGACTAGCGGGGCATGAGACCCAGTACTTC.